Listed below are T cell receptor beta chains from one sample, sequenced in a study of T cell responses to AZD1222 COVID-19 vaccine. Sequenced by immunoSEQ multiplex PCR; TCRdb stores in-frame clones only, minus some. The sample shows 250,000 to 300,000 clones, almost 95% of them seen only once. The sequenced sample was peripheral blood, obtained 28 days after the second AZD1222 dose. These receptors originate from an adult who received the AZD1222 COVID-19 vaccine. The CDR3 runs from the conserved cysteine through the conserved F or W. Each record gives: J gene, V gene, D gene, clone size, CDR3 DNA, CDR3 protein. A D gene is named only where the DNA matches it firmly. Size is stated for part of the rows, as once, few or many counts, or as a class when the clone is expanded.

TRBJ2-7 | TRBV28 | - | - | TGTGCCAGCAGTTCGCCCGGCAGCTCCTACGAGCAGTACTTC | CASSSPGSSYEQYF
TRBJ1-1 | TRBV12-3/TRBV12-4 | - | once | TGTGCCAGCAGGGTGGGGGGGACTGAAGCTTTCTTT | CASRVGGTEAFF
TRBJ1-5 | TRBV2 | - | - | TGTGCCAGCAGTGAAGGCCTTAATTGGCAGCCCCAGCATTTT | CASSEGLNWQPQHF
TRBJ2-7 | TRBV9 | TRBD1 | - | TGTGCCAGCAGCCGGACAGGGGGCGAGCAGTACTTC | CASSRTGGEQYF
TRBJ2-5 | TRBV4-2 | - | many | TGTGCCAGCAGCCCGAATTCTGGGAACATAGAGACCCAGTACTTC | CASSPNSGNIETQYF
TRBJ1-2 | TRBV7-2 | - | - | TGTGCCAGCAGCCCCCGGGGTGACTATGGCTACACCTTC | CASSPRGDYGYTF
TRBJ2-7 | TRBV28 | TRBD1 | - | TGTGCCAGCAGTAGGACAGGGGGCGTCGAGCAGTACTTC | CASSRTGGVEQYF
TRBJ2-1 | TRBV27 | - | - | TGTGCCAGCACGGCAACGAGGGGAAGCTCCTACAATGAGCAGTTCTTC | CASTATRGSSYNEQFF
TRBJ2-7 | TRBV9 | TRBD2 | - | TGTGCCAGCAGCGTGGGCGGGGGGCGCTACGAGCAGTACTTC | CASSVGGGRYEQYF
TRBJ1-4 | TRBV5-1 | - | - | TGCGCCAGCAGCTTGGACGGGCCCCAAGATGAAAAACTGTTTTTT | CASSLDGPQDEKLFF
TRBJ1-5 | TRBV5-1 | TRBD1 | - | TGCGCCAGCAGCCTAGGGACAGGAGGGCAGCCCCAGCATTTT | CASSLGTGGQPQHF
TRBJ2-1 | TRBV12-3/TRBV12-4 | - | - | TGTGCCAGCAGGCTAGCTAGGAATGAGCAGTTCTTC | CASRLARNEQFF
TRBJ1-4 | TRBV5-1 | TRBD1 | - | TGCGCCAGCACGCTACAGGGGAACACTAATGAAAAACTGTTTTTT | CASTLQGNTNEKLFF
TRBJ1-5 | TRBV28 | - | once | TGTGCCAGCAGTTCGGGAGGCCTTAGCAATCAGCCCCAGCATTTT | CASSSGGLSNQPQHF
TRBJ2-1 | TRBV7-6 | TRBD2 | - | TGTGCCAGCAGCTCCCTCGCGGGGGGTATGGGTGAGCAGTTCTTC | CASSSLAGGMGEQFF
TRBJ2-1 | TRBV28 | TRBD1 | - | TGTGCCAGCACTACCGCGGGACAGGGGTCTTACAATGAGCAGTTCTTC | CASTTAGQGSYNEQFF
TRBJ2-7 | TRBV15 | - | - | TGTGCCACCAGCAGAGATGCGAGCACTAACTACGAGCAGTACTTC | CATSRDASTNYEQYF
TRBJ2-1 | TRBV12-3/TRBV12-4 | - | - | TGTGCCAGCACACAATACAATGAGCAGTTCTTC | CASTQYNEQFF
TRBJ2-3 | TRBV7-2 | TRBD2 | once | TGTGCCAGCAGCTTCTTAGCGGGAACCACAGATACGCAGTATTTT | CASSFLAGTTDTQYF
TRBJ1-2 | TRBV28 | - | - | TGTGCCACGTCGTCCTATGGCTACACCTTC | CATSSYGYTF
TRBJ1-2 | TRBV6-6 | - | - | TGTGCCAGCGGTATAGCTGGCTACACCTTC | CASGIAGYTF
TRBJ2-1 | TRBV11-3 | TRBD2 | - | TGTGCCAGCAGCTTAGATGGTCGAGCGGGGGGCCGGATTGGCAATGAGCAGTTCTTC | CASSLDGRAGGRIGNEQFF
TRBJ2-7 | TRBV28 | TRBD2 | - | TGTGCCAGCAGCTACACCCCCCTAACGGGAGGGCCCAACGAGCAGTACTTC | CASSYTPLTGGPNEQYF
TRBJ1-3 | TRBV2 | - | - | TGTGCCAGTACTCTCCAGATAGCGGGAAACACCATATATTTT | CASTLQIAGNTIYF
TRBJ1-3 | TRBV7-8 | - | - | TGTGCCAGCAGCATGCAGGGAACGACTGGAAACACCATATATTTT | CASSMQGTTGNTIYF
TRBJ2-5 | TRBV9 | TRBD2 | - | TGTGCCAGCAGCGTAGCTGAGACTAGCGGGAGGGGGGAGACCCAGTACTTC | CASSVAETSGRGETQYF